A single sample is the source of the 30 T cell receptor beta chains below, sequenced in a study of OX40 agonist ivuxolimab in advanced cancers. Library preparation used the immunoSEQ multiplex PCR assay. TCRdb mirrors the immuneACCESS table, restricted to in-frame sequences. Some clones are absent from its copies; in checked studies, under half trace to an unresolved V gene, and the reason for the others is unknown. The sample data list approximately 160,000 clones, and around 94% of these were observed just once. Together, the top ten hold around 0.28% of the sample. This material consisted of CD4+ or CD8+ T cells sorted from blood, taken in a trial of the OX40 agonist ivuxolimab. These receptors were taken from an adult with an advanced solid tumor such as melanoma, head and neck, liver or kidney cancer.

This rearrangement joins TRBV5-4 to TRBJ2-3; TRBD2 matches 8 bases. This CDR3 has 16 amino acids. Germline trimming cut 4 bases from V and 2 bases from J; bases unmatched to any gene: 9. CDR1 is SGHNT, CDR2 YYREEE, per germline (reference sequence). CDR3 DNA: TGTGCCAGCAGCAAAGCGGGGGCCCGAATCACAGATACGCAGTATTTT. Translation: CASSKAGARITDTQYF.

The chain uses TRBV6-6 and TRBJ2-3; 7 bases fit TRBD1. With 9 bases clipped from V and 3 bases from J, the junction kept 9 bases outside the gene matches. Germline CDR1 MNHNY, CDR2 SVGAGI (reference sequence). The CDR3 totals 14 residues. CDR3 in amino acids: CARLPGQKTDTQYF. The DNA for the CDR3 is TGTGCCAGACTACCGGGACAGAAGACAGATACGCAGTATTTT.

The J gene is TRBJ1-1, the V gene TRBV7-9, with D hard to call. CDR3 length equals 16 residues. Germline values: CDR1 SEHNR, CDR2 FQNEAQ (reference sequence). Deletions cut 1 base from V and 1 base from J, with 13 bases between. DNA for the CDR3: TGTGCCAGCAGCTTAGGAAGCCTTCCCAGGAACACTGAAGCTTTCTTT. Translating gives CASSLGSLPRNTEAFF.

CDR3 nucleotide sequence: TGTGCCACCCTCACCGGGGGTCTCTCCTACAATGAGCAGTTCTTC. It codes for CATLTGGLSYNEQFF. V usage is TRBV28 and J usage is TRBJ2-1, with D possibly matching TRBD2 (6 bases). V was clipped by 10 bases and J by 0 bases, with 16 bases between them. There are 15 residues in the CDR3. The germline CDR1 and CDR2 sequences are MDHEN and SYDVKM. The full variable domain, in which reference TRBV28 and TRBJ2-1 provide the parts outside the CDR3, is DVKVTQSSRYLVKRTGEKVFLECVQDMDHENMFWYRQDPGLGLRLIYFSYDVKMKEKGDIPEGYSVSREKKERFSLILESASTNQTSMYLCATLTGGLSYNEQFFGPGTRLTVL.

The V and J genes are TRBV19 and TRBJ2-2, with D perhaps TRBD2 (6 bases). The CDR3 has 14 residues. In germline, CDR1 is LNHDA, CDR2 SQIVND (reference sequence). V dropped 2 bases and J dropped 6 bases, with 10 bases sitting between them. CDR3 sequence: CASSILGGSGELFF. In DNA, the CDR3 is TGTGCCAGTAGTATACTCGGGGGATCCGGGGAGCTGTTTTTT.

In its sample, this clone was seen once. The chain recombines TRBV11-2 with TRBJ2-3; D gene ambiguous. The CDR3 spans 17 residues. V was trimmed by 1 base and J by 0 bases, leaving 14 bases between them. Germline V gene sequence: CDR1 SGHAT, CDR2 FQNNGV. CDR3 DNA sequence: TGTGCCAGCAGCTTAGGATCGGCTACCATCAGCACAGATACGCAGTATTTT. Translation: CASSLGSATISTDTQYF.

The chain couples TRBV10-3 to TRBJ2-7; tentatively, D is TRBD1 (5 bases). The germline CDR1 and CDR2 sequences are ENHRY and SYGVKD. The CDR3 consists of 16 residues. Trimming removed 0 bases at V and 4 bases at J, with 16 bases between. Here the CDR3 DNA reads TGTGCCATCAGTGAGTCTCGTAACGCAGGGAATTACGAGCAGTACTTC. This codes for CAISESRNAGNYEQYF.

The rearrangement joins TRBV5-4 to TRBJ2-7; TRBD2 is a possible D gene (5 bases). Trimming shortened V by 3 bases and J by 8 bases, and 9 bases separated the two germline ends. The CDR3 has 11 amino acids. Germline CDR1 reads SGHNT; CDR2 reads YYREEE (reference sequence). CDR3 residues: CASSSSGKQYF. DNA of the CDR3: TGTGCCAGCAGCTCCTCGGGGAAGCAGTACTTC.

In this sample, this clone turned up once. The chain links TRBV29-1 to TRBJ1-5, with unresolved D. The germline V gene has CDR1 SQVTM and CDR2 ANQGSEA. Between the trimmed V and J ends, which lost 1 base and 0 bases, there was a span of 10 bases. This CDR3 region has 15 residues. CDR3 in amino acids: CSVEVAPNSNQPQHF. DNA of the CDR3: TGCAGCGTTGAAGTGGCCCCCAATAGCAATCAGCCCCAGCATTTT.

The chain employs TRBV30 and TRBJ1-5, with no clear D. Trimming left V 0 bases short and J 6 bases short, with 9 bases between. The CDR3 consists of 13 residues. Germline assignment: CDR1 GTSNPN and CDR2 SVGIG (reference sequence). CDR3 in amino acids: CAWSVEGSQPQHF. CDR3 in DNA: TGTGCCTGGAGTGTAGAGGGATCTCAGCCCCAGCATTTT.

The chain links TRBV27 to TRBJ1-3; D not certain. CDR3 length: 15 residues. The germline V gene has CDR1 MNHEY and CDR2 SMNVEV (reference sequence). The V end was cut by 5 bases, the J end by 0 bases, with 11 bases between. CDR3 coding DNA: TGTGCCAGCAGTCTAACAGCTTACTCTGGAAACACCATATATTTT. Translated: CASSLTAYSGNTIYF.

The CDR3 DNA follows: TGTGCCAGCAGCCCCGACAGCAATCAGCCCCAGCATTTT. Protein product: CASSPDSNQPQHF. V usage is TRBV7-9 and J usage is TRBJ1-5, with D hard to call. Germline CDR1 is SEHNR and CDR2 is FQNEAQ (reference sequence). V lost 5 bases and J 1 base, leaving 6 bases between the germline ends. The CDR3 covers 13 residues.

The chain couples TRBV5-4 to TRBJ1-5; 7 bases align to TRBD1. CDR1 is SGHNT and CDR2 is YYREEE in the germline V gene (reference sequence). V shed 2 bases and J 0 bases; nucleotides not matched to a gene: 14. This CDR3 comprises 19 residues. For the CDR3, the DNA is TGTGCCAGCAGCTTTGGCGGGGGGACAGAGCTTTATAGCAATCAGCCCCAGCATTTT. It specifies CASSFGGGTELYSNQPQHF. Filled out from reference TRBV5-4 and TRBJ1-5, the complete variable domain reads ETGVTQSPTHLIKTRGQQVTLRCSSQSGHNTVSWYQQALGQGPQFIFQYYREEENGRGNFPPRFSGLQFPNYSSELNVNALELDDSALYLCASSFGGGTELYSNQPQHFGDGTRLSIL.

The genes are TRBV4-1 and TRBJ2-1; D is unresolved. The CDR3 loop spans 15 amino acids. Germline V gives CDR1 MGHRA, CDR2 YSYEKL. The V end lost 0 bases, the J end lost 10 bases, and 16 bases lay between the germline ends. As DNA, the CDR3 is TGCGCCAGCAGCCAAGATCTTGGCAGGCTTTGGGAGCAGTTCTTC. Translated: CASSQDLGRLWEQFF.

The rearrangement links TRBV7-2 to TRBJ2-2; D is ambiguous. This CDR3 comprises 15 residues. Germline assignment: CDR1 SGHTA and CDR2 FQGNSA. With 3 bases removed from V and 4 bases from J, the gap between germline ends came to 12 bases. CDR3 in amino acids: CASSLGPLTTGELFF. The CDR3 bases are TGTGCCAGCAGCTTGGGCCCCCTTACCACCGGGGAGCTGTTTTTT.

Points on this clone: Other DNA sequences of this sample code for an identical CDR3. The chain has TRBV4-3 and TRBJ2-7; D uncertain. Germline V gives CDR1 LGHNA, CDR2 YSLEER. V shed 0 bases and J shed 4 bases, with 7 bases lying between them. The CDR3 runs to 13 residues. The CDR3 sequence: CASSQDRGYEQYF. The CDR3, as DNA: TGCGCCAGCAGCCAAGATAGAGGTTACGAGCAGTACTTC.

This chain links TRBV7-9 with TRBJ1-1, with 7 bases identical to TRBD1. The CDR3 covers 14 residues. The V and J ends lost 3 bases and 1 base, in that order; junction bases with no gene match: 2. Germline CDR1 SEHNR, CDR2 FQNEAQ (reference sequence). CDR3 sequence (DNA): TGTGCCAGCAGCTTCGGGACAGAGAACACTGAAGCTTTCTTT. Translating it yields CASSFGTENTEAFF.

This clone has more than one count but fewer than ten. This chain uses TRBV2 with TRBJ1-2; D unclear. Trimming took 8 bases from V and 5 from J, leaving 24 bases between them. Germline CDR1 SNHLY, CDR2 FYNNEI. CDR3 length: 16 residues. The DNA for the CDR3 is TGTGCCAGCCTCATGAGGTTGAGTTCACTTATTTATGGCTACACCTTC. Protein: CASLMRLSSLIYGYTF.

The genes are TRBV19 and TRBJ2-7, with TRBD1 as a possible D gene (6 bases). The CDR3 consists of 11 residues. The germline gives CDR1 LNHDA, CDR2 SQIVND (reference sequence). With 9 bases removed from V and 2 bases from J, the gap between germline ends came to 8 bases. The CDR3, as DNA: TGTGCCAGAACAGGGCCCTACGAGCAGTACTTC. This translates into CARTGPYEQYF.

The chain employs TRBV6-4 and TRBJ2-3; a possible D gene is TRBD2 (5 bases). The ends were cut back, 0 bases at V and 6 bases at J, with 10 bases in the middle. The CDR3 runs to 14 residues. Per the germline V gene, CDR1 is MRHNA and CDR2 is SNTAGT. The CDR3 region is CASSDSSGEDTQYF. Here the CDR3 DNA reads TGTGCCAGCAGTGACTCGAGTGGGGAGGATACGCAGTATTTT.

The rearrangement joins TRBV6-5 to TRBJ2-7, with D unclear. Trimming took 4 bases from V and 7 from J, leaving 17 bases between them. The length of the CDR3 is 14 residues. CDR1 and CDR2 (germline): MNHEY, SVGAGI. In nucleotides, the CDR3 is TGTGCCAGCAGTTCCCCTGGACGGCATGGGGAGCAGTACTTC. This encodes CASSSPGRHGEQYF.

The genes are TRBV9 and TRBJ2-4; D remains unclear. V lost 3 bases to trimming and J lost 6 bases, with 7 bases between them. The CDR3 covers 12 residues. CDR1 is SGDLS and CDR2 is YYNGEE in the germline V gene. The CDR3 bases are TGTGCCAGCAGCGCATATTCAAACATTCAGTACTTC. Residues: CASSAYSNIQYF. Variable domain in full (rest from reference TRBV9 and TRBJ2-4): DSGVTQTPKHLITATGQRVTLRCSPRSGDLSVYWYQQSLDQGLQFLIQYYNGEERAKGNILERFSAQQFPDLHSELNLSSLELGDSALYFCASSAYSNIQYFGAGTRLSVL.

The rearrangement joins TRBV27 to TRBJ2-1; 8 bases align to TRBD2. The CDR3 contains 17 residues. CDR1 is MNHEY, CDR2 SMNVEV, per germline (reference sequence). Trimming removed 4 bases from V and 3 bases from J; junction bases left unmatched: 11. CDR3 sequence: CASSSPQYSGGYNEQFF. The CDR3 nucleotides are TGTGCCAGCAGTTCCCCGCAATACAGCGGGGGCTACAATGAGCAGTTCTTC.

The J gene is TRBJ2-3, the V gene TRBV6-1; D tentatively fits TRBD1 or TRBD2 (6 bases each). Trimming left V 3 bases short and J 0 bases short, with 13 bases between. Germline values: CDR1 MNHNS, CDR2 SASEGT. CDR3 length: 16 amino acids. CDR3 nucleotides: TGTGCCAGCAGTGATTGGGGGGCCGCTAGCACAGATACGCAGTATTTT. Translation: CASSDWGAASTDTQYF.

This rearrangement joins TRBV25-1 to TRBJ1-2, with 10 bases aligning to TRBD1. CDR1 and CDR2 (germline): MGHDK, SYGVNS. Trimming removed 1 base from V and 8 bases from J; junction bases left unmatched: 7. This CDR3 comprises 15 residues. The DNA for the CDR3 is TGTGCCAGCAGTGAATCGGGGACAGGGGAATGGGGCTACACCTTC. Protein sequence: CASSESGTGEWGYTF.

This chain links TRBV30 with TRBJ2-7; 9 bases match TRBD2. Germline values: CDR1 GTSNPN, CDR2 SVGIG (reference sequence). CDR3 size: 15 residues. With 0 bases clipped from V and 6 bases from J, the junction kept 9 bases outside the gene matches. The CDR3 sequence: CAWSVHQAGGGEQYF. CDR3 coding DNA: TGTGCCTGGAGTGTACATCAAGCGGGAGGCGGCGAGCAGTACTTC.

The chain links TRBV5-6 to TRBJ2-7; possible D gene TRBD2, 5 bases. The CDR3 totals 11 residues. V shed 2 bases and J shed 6 bases, with 6 bases lying between them. Germline CDR1 and CDR2: SGHDT and YYEEEE. CDR3 sequence: CASSFGGEQYF. CDR3 DNA: TGTGCCAGCAGCTTCGGAGGCGAGCAGTACTTC.

This clone is a singleton in its sample. This chain uses TRBV5-4 with TRBJ1-1; D remains unclear. The germline V and J ends were trimmed by 1 base and 2 bases, with 12 bases remaining between them. The CDR3 runs to 15 residues. CDR1 is SGHNT, CDR2 YYREEE, per germline (reference sequence). The CDR3 DNA sequence: TGTGCCAGCAGCTTGAATATTGGCGGTAACACTGAAGCTTTCTTT. Residues: CASSLNIGGNTEAFF.

The rearrangement links TRBV19 to TRBJ1-5, with 7 bases identical to TRBD1. Germline trimming cut 0 bases from V and 3 bases from J; bases unmatched to any gene: 8. Per germline, CDR1 LNHDA and CDR2 SQIVND (reference sequence). The CDR3 has 17 residues. The CDR3 reads CASSIDPDRAPNQPQHF. The CDR3 DNA reads TGTGCCAGTAGTATAGACCCCGACAGGGCCCCCAATCAGCCCCAGCATTTT.

The chain links TRBV7-2 to TRBJ2-3, with D possibly TRBD1 on 7 matching bases. This CDR3 has 16 amino acids. Germline CDR1 reads SGHTA; CDR2 reads FQGNSA. V was shortened by 4 bases and J by 3 bases, with 17 bases between the two germline ends. The chain's CDR3 is CASSSRGPRGTDTQYF. The DNA for the CDR3 is TGTGCCAGCAGCTCGAGGGGGCCTCGGGGGACAGATACGCAGTATTTT.